The 28 T cell receptor beta chains below come from one sample, sequenced in a study of blood T cell repertoires in COVID-19. Sequenced by immunoSEQ multiplex PCR; TCRdb stores in-frame clones only, minus some. The sample has hundreds of thousands of clones, 75% to 90% seen once; the top ten hold roughly 1%. Sequencing input: PBMCs or T cells enriched from blood (not recorded which). The receptors were gathered from a man aged 18-30 years who had recovered from COVID-19.

Here the CDR3 DNA reads TGTGCCAGCAGCTTCGGGACTAGCGGGGGGCTTTATGAGCAGTACTTC. Amino acid sequence: CASSFGTSGGLYEQYF. This chain connects TRBV7-6 to TRBJ2-7; 15 bases agree with TRBD2. The CDR3 has 16 amino acids. CDR1 and CDR2 from the germline V gene are SGHVS and FNYEAQ. V trimming: 3 bases; J trimming: 7 bases; junction bases outside the gene matches: 7. Filled out from reference TRBV7-6 and TRBJ2-7, the complete variable domain reads GAGVSQSPRYKVTKRGQDVALRCDPISGHVSLYWYRQALGQGPEFLTYFNYEAQQDKSGLPNDRFSAERPEGSISTLTIQRTEQRDSAMYRCASSFGTSGGLYEQYFGPGTRLTVT.

This CDR3 is CSAGNRLLLNTEAFF. The CDR3 DNA is TGCAGCGCGGGGAATCGACTACTTTTGAACACTGAAGCTTTCTTT. The V call is TRBV29-1, the J call TRBJ1-1; D is undetermined. The CDR3 covers 15 residues. V lost 7 bases and J lost 0, with 18 bases in between. Germline V gene sequence: CDR1 SQVTM, CDR2 ANQGSEA.

The chain uses TRBV9 and TRBJ2-5; 8 nucleotides align to TRBD2. CDR3 length equals 15 residues. J was trimmed by 4 bases and V by 0 bases; bases with no gene match: 5. The V gene's germline CDR1 is SGDLS and CDR2 YYNGEE. For the CDR3, the DNA is TGTGCCAGCAGCGTAGGGGCGGGAGGAGGAGAGACCCAGTACTTC. This codes for CASSVGAGGGETQYF.

The chain couples TRBV7-2 to TRBJ2-7; 9 bases match TRBD2. The CDR3 totals 15 residues. V lost 5 bases, J lost 7 bases, and 12 bases stayed unmatched. Germline V gene sequence: CDR1 SGHTA, CDR2 FQGNSA. DNA of the CDR3: TGTGCCAGCAGCGGCCTAGCGGGGCCGGGGGGGGAGCAGTACTTC. Its protein is CASSGLAGPGGEQYF.

The V call is TRBV3-1 (or the pseudogene TRBV3-2), the J call TRBJ1-1; D uncertain. V dropped 2 bases and J dropped 3 bases, with 10 bases sitting between them. The CDR3 has 14 amino acids. From germline, CDR1 is LGHDT and CDR2 YNNKEL (reference sequence). As DNA, the CDR3 is TGTGCCAGCAGCCAATCTGTGACTTACACTGAAGCTTTCTTT. This gives the protein CASSQSVTYTEAFF.

Comment on this clone: The same CDR3 is also encoded by other DNA sequences in this sample. The V call is TRBV7-9, the J call TRBJ1-2; no firm D call. CDR3 length: 13 amino acids. CDR1 is SEHNR, CDR2 FQNEAQ, per germline (reference sequence). V was clipped by 1 base and J by 1 base, with 4 bases between them. The CDR3 DNA is TGTGCCAGCAGCTTAGGCGGTAACTATGGCTACACCTTC. Protein: CASSLGGNYGYTF.

The chain carries TRBV7-2 and TRBJ2-3; 11 bases agree with TRBD2. The J segment lost 5 bases and the V segment lost 4 bases, leaving 5 bases of the junction unmatched. Germline values: CDR1 SGHTA, CDR2 FQGNSA. The CDR3 sequence is 15 residues long. The CDR3 DNA reads as TGTGCCAGCAGCTATAGCGGGAGGGCGGTAGATACGCAGTATTTT. Protein sequence: CASSYSGRAVDTQYF.

The rearrangement links TRBV19 to TRBJ2-5; no reliable D call. Trimming pared 3 bases from V and 5 bases from J, leaving 10 bases between. Germline V gene data show CDR1 as LNHDA and CDR2 as SQIVND (reference sequence). This CDR3 comprises 13 residues. The CDR3 sequence is CASSIEFGETQYF. The CDR3 DNA reads TGTGCCAGTAGTATTGAGTTCGGGGAGACCCAGTACTTC.

This chain joins TRBV9 and TRBJ2-1, with D possibly matching TRBD2 (5 bases). Trimming removed 7 bases at V and 5 bases at J, with 10 bases between. The CDR3 runs 12 residues. Germline-derived CDR1 and CDR2 are SGDLS and YYNGEE. CDR3 loop: CASSTGDNEQFF. The DNA for the CDR3 is TGTGCCAGCTCCACCGGGGACAATGAGCAGTTCTTC. The full variable domain, rest sourced from reference TRBV9 and TRBJ2-1, is DSGVTQTPKHLITATGQRVTLRCSPRSGDLSVYWYQQSLDQGLQFLIQYYNGEERAKGNILERFSAQQFPDLHSELNLSSLELGDSALYFCASSTGDNEQFFGPGTRLTVL.

The rearrangement links TRBV5-8 to TRBJ1-1; 7 bases agree with TRBD1. Trimming removed 5 bases from V and 8 bases from J; junction bases left unmatched: 15. The CDR3 is 15 amino acids. Germline-derived CDR1 and CDR2 are SGHTS and YDEGEE. CDR3 coding DNA: TGTGCCAGCAGTCACCAACACAGGGGAAGGGCCGAAGCTTTCTTT. This encodes CASSHQHRGRAEAFF.

V and J are TRBV6-6 and TRBJ2-1; a weak D match, TRBD2 (6 bases). Between the trimmed V and J ends, which lost 2 bases and 13 bases, there was a span of 9 bases. Germline lookup yields CDR1 MNHNY and CDR2 SVGAGI (reference sequence). This CDR3 spans 11 amino acids. The CDR3 bases are TGTGCCAGCAGTTACCGGGACTCTCAGTTCTTC. This gives the protein CASSYRDSQFF.

This chain links TRBV9 with TRBJ2-3; 9 positions agree with TRBD1. Unmatched junction bases numbered 5, after V lost 0 bases and J lost 3 bases. Germline CDR1 and CDR2: SGDLS and YYNGEE. The CDR3 is made up of 16 amino acids. In DNA, the CDR3 is TGTGCCAGCAGCGTAGGGGGACAGGGAGGAACAGATACGCAGTATTTT. Translating gives CASSVGGQGGTDTQYF.

The chain links TRBV24-1 to TRBJ2-5; D perhaps matches TRBD2 (8 bases). The V and J ends lost 2 bases and 4 bases respectively, with 16 bases between them. Germline V gene lookup returns CDR1 KGHDR and CDR2 SFDVKD. The CDR3 sequence is 16 residues long. CDR3 region: CATSDSLGRGRETQYF. The CDR3 DNA sequence: TGTGCCACCAGTGATTCCCTCGGGAGGGGGCGAGAGACCCAGTACTTC.

The table lists this clone with a count of one. This rearrangement joins TRBV2 to TRBJ2-2, with 10 bases that match TRBD1. Germline V gene sequence: CDR1 SNHLY, CDR2 FYNNEI. V lost 0 bases to trimming and J lost 7 bases; unmatched junction nucleotides: 2. The CDR3 length is 15 residues. The CDR3 reads CASSEATGGHGELFF. The CDR3 region has the DNA TGTGCCAGCAGTGAAGCGACAGGGGGCCACGGGGAGCTGTTTTTT.

This chain links TRBV20-1 with TRBJ2-7; maybe TRBD1 (5 bases). Trimming stripped 5 bases from V and 5 bases from J, with 10 bases between. Germline lookup yields CDR1 DFQATT and CDR2 SNEGSKA (reference sequence). CDR3 length: 11 amino acids. CDR3 DNA sequence: TGCAGTGCTGCCCAGGGTAACGAGCAGTACTTC. This gives the protein CSAAQGNEQYF.

The CDR3 coding sequence is TGTGCCAGCAGTGAATTCGGGAGGGCGGTAAACATTCAGTACTTC. Translated, it gives CASSEFGRAVNIQYF. The V and J genes are TRBV2 and TRBJ2-4; 8 positions match TRBD2. With V trimmed by 2 bases and J by 6 bases, 6 bases remained unmatched. The CDR3 contains 15 residues. CDR1 SNHLY and CDR2 FYNNEI come from the germline V gene. Using reference TRBV2 and TRBJ2-4 for the parts outside the CDR3, the full variable domain is EPEVTQTPSHQVTQMGQEVILRCVPISNHLYFYWYRQILGQKVEFLVSFYNNEISEKSEIFDDQFSVERPDGSNFTLKIRSTKLEDSAMYFCASSEFGRAVNIQYFGAGTRLSVL.

This clone came up once. The chain uses TRBV24-1 and TRBJ2-4; the match to TRBD2 covers 8 bases. Germline V lookup: CDR1 KGHDR, CDR2 SFDVKD. Unmatched junction bases numbered 9, after V lost 6 bases and J lost 6 bases. The CDR3 sequence is 15 residues long. CDR3 coding DNA: TGTGCCACCAGTCCGGGACTAGTAAACGGAAACATTCAGTACTTC. Translation gives CATSPGLVNGNIQYF.

The CDR3: CASRDKGSNSPLHF. The CDR3 coding sequence is TGTGCCAGCAGGGACAAGGGGTCAAATTCACCCCTCCACTTT. This chain joins TRBV11-1 and TRBJ1-6, with TRBD1 as a possible D gene (5 bases). Trimming stripped 6 bases from V and 7 bases from J, with 13 bases between. The CDR3 spans 14 residues. Germline CDR1 and CDR2: SGHAT and FQDESV (reference sequence).

V gene TRBV7-3 combines with J gene TRBJ1-1, with D uncertain. CDR1 is SGHTA and CDR2 is FQGTGA in the germline V gene. The V end was cut by 3 bases, the J end by 6 bases, with 11 bases between. The CDR3 length is 13 residues. The chain's CDR3 is CASSLVEGAEAFF. CDR3 in DNA: TGTGCCAGCAGCTTGGTGGAGGGTGCTGAAGCTTTCTTT.

The chain combines TRBV7-3 with TRBJ2-5, with 9 bases fitting TRBD1. Germline trimming cut 4 bases from V and 7 bases from J; bases unmatched to any gene: 7. CDR3 length equals 14 residues. Germline V gene lookup returns CDR1 SGHTA and CDR2 FQGTGA. The CDR3 coding sequence is TGTGCCAGCAGCTCCGGACAGGGGACTGGGACCCAGTACTTC. Residues: CASSSGQGTGTQYF.

V and J are TRBV10-2 and TRBJ2-7; 10 nucleotides match TRBD1. This CDR3 spans 16 amino acids. Germline values: CDR1 WSHSY, CDR2 SAAADI. The ends lost 0 bases at V and 7 bases at J; junction bases unmatched: 9. CDR3 loop: CASSESRTGGTREQYF. In DNA form, the CDR3 reads TGCGCCAGCAGTGAGTCCCGGACAGGGGGTACCAGGGAGCAGTACTTC.

The chain couples TRBV29-1 to TRBJ1-2, with D unresolved. Trimming removed 0 bases at V and 7 bases at J, with 15 bases between. Germline CDR1 SQVTM, CDR2 ANQGSEA. The CDR3 covers 14 residues. In DNA, the CDR3 is TGCAGCGTTGAAGAAAGACAAGGAGGTTTTGGCTACACCTTC. Translation gives CSVEERQGGFGYTF.

The V gene is TRBV9, the J gene TRBJ1-2, with 9 bases aligning to TRBD1. Per the germline V gene, CDR1 is SGDLS and CDR2 is YYNGEE. The trim removed 3 bases at V and 5 bases at J, leaving 8 bases unmatched. This CDR3 is 15 amino acids long. The CDR3 sequence: CASSAARDRVYGYTF. The CDR3 region has the DNA TGTGCCAGCAGCGCCGCCCGGGACAGGGTTTATGGCTACACCTTC.

The chain joins TRBV7-2 to TRBJ1-2; tentatively, D is TRBD1 (5 bases). The CDR3 has 14 residues. V lost 2 bases and J 4 bases, leaving 11 bases between the germline ends. The V gene's germline CDR1 is SGHTA and CDR2 FQGNSA. Here the CDR3 DNA reads TGTGCCAGCAGCTTATATCGTCAGGGCTATGGCTACACCTTC. Translation gives CASSLYRQGYGYTF. Looking up the rest from reference TRBV7-2 and TRBJ1-2 gives the full variable domain: GAGVSQSPSNKVTEKGKDVELRCDPISGHTALYWYRQSLGQGLEFLIYFQGNSAPDKSGLPSDRFSAERTGGSVSTLTIQRTQQEDSAVYLCASSLYRQGYGYTFGSGTRLTVV.

V gene TRBV4-3 combines with J gene TRBJ2-3, with 9 positions matching TRBD2. The CDR3 runs to 16 residues. V shed 1 base and J 1 base; nucleotides not matched to a gene: 3. The germline CDR1 and CDR2 sequences are LGHNA and YSLEER. The CDR3 loop is CASSQVAGGGTDTQYF. The DNA of the CDR3 is TGCGCCAGCAGCCAAGTCGCGGGAGGGGGCACAGATACGCAGTATTTT.

The V and J genes are TRBV6-2 or TRBV6-3 and TRBJ2-7; no firm D call. V gave up 6 bases and J gave up 5 bases, with 14 bases separating them. CDR3 size: 13 residues. Per germline, CDR1 MNHEY and CDR2 SVGEGT. The CDR3 loop is CASSPSSRHEQYF. The CDR3 coding sequence is TGTGCCAGCAGCCCCTCAAGCCGCCACGAGCAGTACTTC.

This chain connects TRBV18 to TRBJ2-7; TRBD2 matches at 12 bases. The V segment lost 3 bases and the J segment 4 bases; nucleotides outside the gene matches: 4. The CDR3 is 15 amino acids. Per the germline V gene, CDR1 is KGHSH and CDR2 is LQKENI. CDR3 sequence (DNA): TGTGCCAGCTCACCCGGACTAGCGGGAACTTACGAGCAGTACTTC. It specifies CASSPGLAGTYEQYF.

In its sample, this clone was seen once. The gene calls are TRBV12-3 or TRBV12-4 and TRBJ1-2, with TRBD1 as a possible D gene (6 bases). The V gene lost 6 bases and the J gene lost 4 bases, with 12 bases spanning the gap. The CDR3 spans 13 residues. CDR3 protein: CASSDTGLYGYTF. CDR3 coding DNA: TGTGCCAGCAGCGATACAGGGCTCTATGGCTACACCTTC.